The rows below give T cell receptor beta chains drawn from one sample of a study of CD8+ T cells in alopecia areata. Using immunoSEQ multiplex PCR, the repertoire was profiled, and TCRdb retains in-frame clones only, with some absent. Of 210,000 or so clones in the sample, over 60% were seen once. Sequencing was performed on CD4+ T cells sorted from blood, taken around week 42, from a patient treated with tofacitinib. All receptors derive from a human donor with alopecia areata. Both conserved end residues are part of each CDR3. A D gene is named only where the DNA matches it firmly. Only some rows state a clone size, as once, few, many or a class for expanded clones.

j_call v_call d_call clone_size cdr3_aa cdr3_nt
TRBJ2-3 TRBV5-4 . . CASSFPSTDTQYF TGTGCCAGCAGCTTCCCTAGCACAGATACGCAGTATTTT
TRBJ1-1 TRBV5-1 . . CASSAQSYNTEAFF TGCGCCAGCAGCGCTCAGAGTTATAACACTGAAGCTTTCTTT
TRBJ2-3 TRBV6-6 . few CASSRHDRTDTQYF TGTGCCAGCAGTAGGCACGATCGTACAGATACGCAGTATTTT
TRBJ2-2 TRBV10-2 . . CASRVVRGTNTGELFF TGCGCCAGCAGGGTGGTTCGGGGGACAAACACCGGGGAGCTGTTTTTT
TRBJ1-1 TRBV5-8 . few CASSLLMEAFF TGTGCCAGCAGCTTGTTAATGGAAGCTTTCTTT
TRBJ2-5 TRBV29-1 . few CSVDSGPNGETQYF TGCAGCGTTGACTCTGGGCCCAATGGGGAGACCCAGTACTTC
TRBJ1-1 TRBV19 . once CASTTGLGRTEAFF TGTGCCAGTACCACAGGACTTGGCCGGACTGAAGCTTTCTTT
TRBJ2-7 TRBV29-1 . . CSVEDTFLYEQYF TGCAGCGTTGAAGACACCTTTTTATATGAGCAGTACTTC
TRBJ1-2 TRBV7-9 TRBD1 . CASRGTGEANYGYTF TGTGCCAGCAGGGGAACAGGGGAAGCTAACTATGGCTACACCTTC
TRBJ1-5 TRBV29-1 TRBD1 . CSVSTGGSNQPQHF TGCAGCGTCTCGACAGGGGGTAGTAATCAGCCCCAGCATTTT
TRBJ2-1 TRBV29-1 TRBD2 . CSGTTAGGPNNEQFF TGCAGCGGAACGACAGCGGGGGGGCCTAACAATGAGCAGTTCTTC
TRBJ2-1 TRBV6-5 . . CASSYLGRGFF TGTGCCAGCAGTTACCTCGGTAGGGGGTTCTTC
TRBJ2-5 TRBV29-1 . few CSVVQGGGTQYF TGCAGCGTTGTTCAGGGTGGAGGGACCCAGTACTTC
TRBJ2-2 TRBV2 . . CASSERGADTGELFF TGTGCCAGCAGTGAAAGAGGCGCGGACACCGGGGAGCTGTTTTTT
TRBJ2-2 TRBV2 . . CASRASDYNSGELFF TGTGCCAGCAGGGCATCGGACTATAATTCCGGGGAGCTGTTTTTT
TRBJ1-5 TRBV5-1 TRBD1 few CASSTTGIDQPQHF TGCGCCAGCAGCACGACAGGGATAGATCAGCCCCAGCATTTT
TRBJ2-3 TRBV29-1 . . CSVALGGQVDTQYF TGCAGCGTTGCCTTGGGGGGGCAAGTAGATACGCAGTATTTT
TRBJ2-3 TRBV11-2 . . CASSLDSRTPTDTQYF TGTGCCAGCAGCTTAGATTCCAGAACCCCCACAGATACGCAGTATTTT
TRBJ1-1 TRBV9 . . CASSPQGLGTEAFF TGTGCCAGCAGCCCCCAGGGTTTGGGCACTGAAGCTTTCTTT
TRBJ2-2 TRBV19 . few CASSAFHRWEDTGELFF TGTGCCAGTAGTGCATTCCACAGGTGGGAGGACACCGGGGAGCTGTTTTTT
TRBJ1-5 TRBV29-1 TRBD1 . CSVVGDSLNQPQHF TGCAGCGTTGTCGGGGACAGCCTCAATCAGCCCCAGCATTTT
TRBJ2-5 TRBV5-1 TRBD1 few CASSSRTGLQETQYF TGCGCCAGCAGCTCTCGGACAGGCCTCCAAGAGACCCAGTACTTC
TRBJ2-3 TRBV7-2 . . CASSPSTDTQYF TGTGCCAGCAGCCCTAGCACAGATACGCAGTATTTT
TRBJ2-2 TRBV7-2 . . CASSLDWTSGELFF TGTGCCAGCAGCTTAGATTGGACCTCCGGGGAGCTGTTTTTT
TRBJ1-1 TRBV7-2 . . CASSRRLGTEAFF TGTGCCAGCAGCCGAAGACTTGGCACTGAAGCTTTCTTT
TRBJ2-1 TRBV4-1 TRBD2 . CASSQFLAGNNEQFF TGCGCCAGCAGCCAATTTCTAGCGGGGAACAATGAGCAGTTCTTC
TRBJ2-1 TRBV6-4 TRBD1 . CASRIQGAGPAEQFF TGTGCCAGCAGAATACAGGGGGCTGGTCCGGCTGAGCAGTTCTTC
TRBJ2-4 TRBV29-1 . few CSVSKGTPPKNIQYF TGCAGCGTGTCCAAAGGGACGCCCCCTAAAAACATTCAGTACTTC
TRBJ2-7 TRBV7-9 . few CASSLVEEQYF TGTGCCAGCAGCTTAGTGGAGGAGCAGTACTTC
TRBJ2-4 TRBV19 TRBD1 . CASSTQDRGRRIQYF TGTGCCAGTAGTACCCAGGACAGGGGTCGGCGCATTCAGTACTTC
TRBJ2-7 TRBV4-1 . . CASSQTVSLILDF TGCGCCAGCAGCCAAACCGTCTCCCTCATACTAGATTTC
TRBJ2-7 TRBV4-3 TRBD1 . CASSQDLTGGYEQYF TGCGCCAGCAGCCAAGATCTGACAGGGGGGTACGAGCAGTACTTC
TRBJ1-6 TRBV5-1 . . CASSFSAGTEPSPLHF TGCGCCAGCAGCTTTTCGGCCGGGACTGAACCGTCACCCCTCCACTTT
TRBJ2-7 TRBV2 TRBD2 . CASSERLAGYF TGTGCCAGCAGTGAAAGACTAGCTGGGTACTTC
TRBJ1-5 TRBV19 . . CASSGGQPQHF TGTGCCAGTAGCGGAGGGCAGCCCCAGCATTTT
TRBJ1-2 TRBV11-1 . . CASSLDPGMGYTF TGTGCCAGCAGCTTAGACCCAGGGATGGGCTACACCTTC
TRBJ2-3 TRBV7-3 . . CASSLGVDTSTDTQYF TGTGCCAGCAGCCTGGGGGTCGATACTAGCACAGATACGCAGTATTTT
TRBJ1-3 TRBV25-1 TRBD1 . CASSDWGTGSGNTIYF TGTGCCAGCAGTGATTGGGGGACAGGGTCTGGAAACACCATATATTTT
TRBJ1-5 TRBV15 . . CATSRDYEAKMPQHF TGTGCCACCAGCAGAGATTATGAGGCTAAGATGCCCCAGCATTTT
TRBJ1-2 TRBV4-3 . few CASSQSGVYGYTF TGCGCCAGCAGCCAGTCAGGCGTCTATGGCTACACCTTC
TRBJ2-4 TRBV18 . . CASSPIAKNIQYF TGTGCCAGCTCACCAATAGCCAAAAACATTCAGTACTTC
TRBJ1-2 TRBV10-3 TRBD1 . CAISTGQGADGYTF TGTGCCATCAGTACTGGACAGGGGGCAGATGGCTACACCTTC
TRBJ1-5 TRBV19 . . CASSYRLPSNQPQHF TGTGCCAGTAGTTATCGTCTTCCGTCTAATCAGCCCCAGCATTTT
TRBJ2-3 TRBV20-1 . . CSAQTDTQYF TGCAGTGCGCAGACAGATACGCAGTATTTT
TRBJ2-7 TRBV30 TRBD1 . CAWSLGQDEQYF TGTGCCTGGAGCCTCGGACAGGACGAGCAGTACTTC
TRBJ1-5 TRBV14 . once CASSQMGNQPQHF TGTGCCAGCAGCCAAATGGGGAATCAGCCCCAGCATTTT
TRBJ2-2 TRBV5-1 TRBD1 . CASSKDRANAGELFF TGCGCCAGCAGCAAAGACAGGGCGAACGCCGGGGAGCTGTTTTTT
TRBJ1-2 TRBV9 TRBD1 once CASALQTGDYGYTF TGTGCCAGCGCGCTCCAAACAGGGGACTATGGCTACACCTTC
TRBJ1-2 TRBV15 TRBD1 . CATSRDTTGDFYGYTF TGTGCCACCAGCAGAGATACGACAGGGGACTTCTATGGCTACACCTTC